Below are 24 T cell receptor beta chains sequenced from a single sample in a study of T cell changes during pregnancy in multiple sclerosis. The assay was immunoSEQ multiplex PCR, and TCRdb's table has in-frame clones only and misses some. The sample holds fewer than 100,000 clones; 85% to 95% are singletons and the top ten take 2.5% to 3%. This specimen consisted of peripheral blood, obtained after pregnancy. The receptor source for this set is a female donor in good health, enrolled as a control in a pregnancy study.

CDR3 amino acids: CASSLEATGELFF. In DNA form, the CDR3 reads TGTGCCAGCAGCTTAGAGGCCACCGGGGAGCTGTTTTTT. V is TRBV11-2 and J is TRBJ2-2; D call uncertain. The CDR3 consists of 13 residues. V was clipped by 0 bases and J by 4 bases, with 3 bases between them. The V gene's germline CDR1 is SGHAT and CDR2 FQNNGV. The full variable domain, in which reference TRBV11-2 and TRBJ2-2 provide the parts outside the CDR3, is EAGVAQSPRYKIIEKRQSVAFWCNPISGHATLYWYQQILGQGPKLLIQFQNNGVVDDSQLPKDRFSAERLKGVDSTLKIQPAKLEDSAVYLCASSLEATGELFFGEGSRLTVL.

V and J are TRBV29-1 and TRBJ1-3; D ambiguous. V shed 3 bases and J shed 3 bases, with 9 bases lying between them. CDR3 size: 13 residues. CDR1 is SQVTM and CDR2 is ANQGSEA in the germline V gene. CDR3 residues: CSVESGFGNTIYF. As DNA, the CDR3 is TGCAGCGTTGAGTCCGGGTTTGGAAACACCATATATTTT.

This chain links TRBV5-4 with TRBJ2-1, with a tentative D call TRBD2 (5 bases). This CDR3 has 16 residues. Germline V lookup: CDR1 SGHNT, CDR2 YYREEE (reference sequence). V lost 3 bases, J lost 2 bases, and 15 bases lay in between. CDR3 region: CASSYWAGGAYNEQFF. Written as DNA, the CDR3 is TGTGCCAGCAGCTATTGGGCGGGCGGCGCCTACAATGAGCAGTTCTTC.

This clone is a singleton in its sample. V is TRBV6-4 and J is TRBJ2-3; 10 bases match TRBD2. CDR1 and CDR2 (germline): MRHNA, SNTAGT. V lost 5 bases, J lost 0 bases, and 2 bases stayed unmatched. The CDR3 runs to 15 residues. This CDR3 reads CASSLTSGSTDTQYF. Written as DNA, the CDR3 is TGTGCCAGCAGTTTGACTAGCGGGAGCACAGATACGCAGTATTTT.

This chain connects TRBV15 to TRBJ1-1; TRBD1 agrees at 8 bases. The CDR3 extends over 15 amino acids. The V gene end was trimmed by 3 bases and the J gene end by 4 bases; junction bases not matched to a gene: 7. Germline values: CDR1 LNHNV, CDR2 YYDKDF (reference sequence). CDR3 bases: TGTGCCACCAGCAGGTCAGGGGGCGCCGGCACTGAAGCTTTCTTT. This encodes CATSRSGGAGTEAFF.

CDR3 sequence reads: CASSWTSRGPYNEQFF. The CDR3 bases are TGTGCCAGCAGTTGGACCTCCAGGGGGCCCTACAATGAGCAGTTCTTC. The chain couples TRBV6-5 to TRBJ2-1, with 8 bases fitting TRBD1. CDR1 and CDR2 from the germline V gene are MNHEY and SVGAGI. The CDR3 consists of 16 residues. The ends lost 4 bases at V and 2 bases at J; junction bases unmatched: 7.

This chain links TRBV6-5 with TRBJ2-3, with D hard to call. The CDR3 spans 12 residues. V lost 5 bases and J 11 bases, leaving 14 bases between the germline ends. Germline CDR1 reads MNHEY; CDR2 reads SVGAGI. The CDR3 here is CASSRPGPRQYF. The CDR3 DNA follows: TGTGCCAGCAGTCGCCCGGGTCCGAGGCAGTATTTT.

The count of this clone is one. The chain combines TRBV2 with TRBJ2-2; D call uncertain. CDR3 length: 11 amino acids. Trimming shortened V by 4 bases and J by 7 bases, and 4 bases separated the two germline ends. The germline V gene encodes CDR1 SNHLY and CDR2 FYNNEI. The CDR3 bases are TGTGCCAGCAGTGTTCTCGGGGAGCTGTTTTTT. Its protein is CASSVLGELFF. The whole variable domain, remainder taken from reference TRBV2 and TRBJ2-2, is EPEVTQTPSHQVTQMGQEVILRCVPISNHLYFYWYRQILGQKVEFLVSFYNNEISEKSEIFDDQFSVERPDGSNFTLKIRSTKLEDSAMYFCASSVLGELFFGEGSRLTVL.

V usage is TRBV19 and J usage is TRBJ2-3, with D perhaps matching TRBD2 (6 bases). The V gene's germline CDR1 is LNHDA and CDR2 SQIVND (reference sequence). This CDR3 is built from 13 residues. V was cut by 6 bases and J by 10 bases, with 17 bases left in between. The CDR3 sequence is CASSAPSLAAQYF. In nucleotides, the CDR3 is TGTGCCAGTAGCGCCCCCTCACTAGCAGCGCAGTATTTT.

CDR3 coding DNA: TGTGCCAGCAGCCCAGGACAGGGGGCAAGATATGGCTACACCTTC. Translation gives CASSPGQGARYGYTF. The genes are TRBV7-9 and TRBJ1-2, with TRBD1 identical over 11 bases. CDR3 length: 15 residues. Germline values: CDR1 SEHNR, CDR2 FQNEAQ (reference sequence). Trimming took 5 bases from V and 5 from J; bases not matched to a gene: 7.

The chain joins TRBV6-6 to TRBJ2-5; D gene uncertain. V was clipped by 2 bases and J by 5 bases, with 6 bases between them. Germline loops: CDR1 MNHNY, CDR2 SVGAGI (reference sequence). The CDR3 totals 12 residues. The CDR3 reads CASSYPRETQYF. The CDR3 coding sequence is TGTGCCAGCAGTTACCCTAGGGAGACCCAGTACTTC.

V is TRBV9 and J is TRBJ2-2; 10 bases fit TRBD2. The CDR3 length is 15 residues. Germline V gene lookup returns CDR1 SGDLS and CDR2 YYNGEE. The ends lost 3 bases at V and 2 bases at J; junction bases unmatched: 1. The CDR3 DNA sequence: TGTGCCAGCAGCGAGCGGGGGGGCAACACCGGGGAGCTGTTTTTT. As protein: CASSERGGNTGELFF.

J is TRBJ1-2 and V is TRBV11-2, with D tentatively TRBD1 (5 bases). The CDR3 loop spans 16 amino acids. Trimming pared 0 bases from V and 7 bases from J, leaving 18 bases between. Per germline, CDR1 SGHAT and CDR2 FQNNGV. CDR3 DNA sequence: TGTGCCAGCAGCTTAGATCTCACCCAGGGCTCAATTGGCTACACCTTC. Translating it yields CASSLDLTQGSIGYTF.

This clone was found once. V is TRBV9 and J is TRBJ2-2; 7 bases align to TRBD2. Germline trimming cut 4 bases from V and 3 bases from J; bases unmatched to any gene: 6. Germline V gene sequence: CDR1 SGDLS, CDR2 YYNGEE. The CDR3 totals 15 residues. The CDR3: CASSKRGGYTGELFF. The CDR3 nucleotides are TGTGCCAGCAGCAAGCGCGGGGGATACACCGGGGAGCTGTTTTTT. The whole variable domain, remainder taken from reference TRBV9 and TRBJ2-2, is DSGVTQTPKHLITATGQRVTLRCSPRSGDLSVYWYQQSLDQGLQFLIQYYNGEERAKGNILERFSAQQFPDLHSELNLSSLELGDSALYFCASSKRGGYTGELFFGEGSRLTVL.

V is TRBV7-2 and J is TRBJ2-1, with a possible D match to TRBD1 (6 bases). V shed 5 bases and J shed 1 base, with 12 bases lying between them. CDR1 is SGHTA, CDR2 FQGNSA, per germline. The CDR3 consists of 15 residues. The CDR3 sequence is CASSVSRGSYNEQFF. CDR3 coding DNA: TGTGCCAGCAGCGTCTCTAGGGGGTCCTACAATGAGCAGTTCTTC.

V and J are TRBV5-1 and TRBJ2-5, with D tentatively TRBD1 (6 bases). Per germline, CDR1 SGHRS and CDR2 YFSETQ. The CDR3 loop spans 15 amino acids. Trimming took off 4 bases at V and 3 bases at J, with 16 bases between the two ends. The CDR3 DNA reads TGCGCCAGCAGCGATCTAACTGGGGGCGAAGAGACCCAGTACTTC. Translated, it gives CASSDLTGGEETQYF.

The CDR3 nucleotides are TGTGCCAGCAGAACCGGTGGGGGGGCGGCTAACTATGGCTACACCTTC. Its translation: CASRTGGGAANYGYTF. The chain uses TRBV28 and TRBJ1-2; D is possibly TRBD1 (6 bases). The CDR3 runs to 16 residues. The V and J ends lost 6 bases and 0 bases respectively, with 17 bases between them. The V gene's germline CDR1 is MDHEN and CDR2 SYDVKM.

The chain couples TRBV28 to TRBJ2-1; no reliable D call. CDR3 size: 17 residues. Trimming removed 4 bases from V and 4 bases from J, with 20 bases in between. Germline V gives CDR1 MDHEN, CDR2 SYDVKM. DNA for the CDR3: TGTGCCAGCAGTTCGAGCGTCATGTGGTACCCATACAATGAGCAGTTCTTC. Protein: CASSSSVMWYPYNEQFF. The variable domain in full, with the rest retrieved from reference TRBV28 and TRBJ2-1, is DVKVTQSSRYLVKRTGEKVFLECVQDMDHENMFWYRQDPGLGLRLIYFSYDVKMKEKGDIPEGYSVSREKKERFSLILESASTNQTSMYLCASSSSVMWYPYNEQFFGPGTRLTVL.

J is TRBJ1-1 and V is TRBV2; D unresolved. Germline V gene data show CDR1 as SNHLY and CDR2 as FYNNEI. Trimming took 6 bases from V and 1 from J, leaving 9 bases between them. The CDR3 is made up of 13 amino acids. The CDR3 coding sequence is TGTGCCAGCAGGTCACAGCCGAACACTGAAGCTTTCTTT. Translating gives CASRSQPNTEAFF.

V usage is TRBV7-8 and J usage is TRBJ2-2, with 16 bases identical to TRBD2. Germline assignment: CDR1 SGHVS and CDR2 FQNEAQ. The CDR3 loop spans 21 amino acids. Unmatched junction bases numbered 8, after V lost 1 base and J lost 0 bases. This CDR3 is CASSLGGAGTSGRANTGELFF. The CDR3 bases are TGTGCCAGCAGCTTAGGAGGGGCCGGGACTAGCGGGAGGGCGAACACCGGGGAGCTGTTTTTT.

This rearrangement joins TRBV19 to TRBJ2-7; D is uncertain. Germline CDR1 is LNHDA and CDR2 is SQIVND (reference sequence). The CDR3 totals 13 residues. Trimming stripped 5 bases from V and 3 bases from J, with 11 bases between. The CDR3, as DNA: TGTGCCAGTAGTCCACGCGGTAGCTACGAGCAGTACTTC. Protein sequence: CASSPRGSYEQYF.

The genes are TRBV7-9 and TRBJ2-2, with D possibly matching TRBD1 (5 bases). The CDR3 extends over 13 amino acids. CDR1 is SEHNR, CDR2 FQNEAQ, per germline (reference sequence). The ends were cut back, 5 bases at V and 7 bases at J, with 11 bases in the middle. The chain's CDR3 is CASSPRASGELFF. The CDR3 bases are TGTGCCAGCAGCCCCAGGGCTAGCGGGGAGCTGTTTTTT.

The chain links TRBV27 to TRBJ1-1; a weak D match, TRBD1 (5 bases). In germline, CDR1 is MNHEY, CDR2 SMNVEV (reference sequence). This CDR3 is built from 14 residues. V lost 0 bases and J lost 6, with 11 bases in between. Here the CDR3 reads CASSLSNSGPEAFF. The DNA for the CDR3 is TGTGCCAGCAGTTTATCGAACTCAGGGCCTGAAGCTTTCTTT.

This rearrangement joins TRBV18 to TRBJ1-6; 8 bases fit TRBD1. V gave up 3 bases and J gave up 0 bases; unmatched junction bases: 13. The CDR3 contains 20 residues. Germline V gives CDR1 KGHSH, CDR2 LQKENI. The CDR3 reads CASSPRPGTGESSYNSPLHF. CDR3 nucleotide sequence: TGTGCCAGCTCACCTCGCCCTGGGACAGGCGAGAGCTCCTATAATTCACCCCTCCACTTT. The full variable domain, rest sourced from reference TRBV18 and TRBJ1-6, is NAGVMQNPRHLVRRRGQEARLRCSPMKGHSHVYWYRQLPEEGLKFMVYLQKENIIDESGMPKERFSAEFPKEGPSILRIQQVVRGDSAAYFCASSPRPGTGESSYNSPLHFGNGTRLTVT.